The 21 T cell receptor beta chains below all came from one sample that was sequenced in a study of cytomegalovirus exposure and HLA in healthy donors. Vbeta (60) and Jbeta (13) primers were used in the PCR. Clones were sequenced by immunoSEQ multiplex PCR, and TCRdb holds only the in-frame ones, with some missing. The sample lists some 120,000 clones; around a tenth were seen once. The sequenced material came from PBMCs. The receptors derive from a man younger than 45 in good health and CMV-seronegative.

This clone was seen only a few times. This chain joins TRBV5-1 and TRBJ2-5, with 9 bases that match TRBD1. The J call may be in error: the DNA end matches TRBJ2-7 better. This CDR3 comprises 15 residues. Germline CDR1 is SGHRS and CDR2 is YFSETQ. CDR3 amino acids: CASSLRQGVPYEQYF. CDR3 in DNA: TGCGCCAGCAGCTTAAGACAGGGGGTCCCCTACGAGCAGTACTTC.

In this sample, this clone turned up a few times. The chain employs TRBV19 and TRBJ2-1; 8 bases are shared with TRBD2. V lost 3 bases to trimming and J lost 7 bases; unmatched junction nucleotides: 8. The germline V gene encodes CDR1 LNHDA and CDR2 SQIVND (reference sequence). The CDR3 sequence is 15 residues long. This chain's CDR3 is CASSISLAGTNEQFF. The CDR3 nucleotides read TGTGCCAGTAGTATCTCGTTAGCGGGAACGAATGAGCAGTTCTTC.

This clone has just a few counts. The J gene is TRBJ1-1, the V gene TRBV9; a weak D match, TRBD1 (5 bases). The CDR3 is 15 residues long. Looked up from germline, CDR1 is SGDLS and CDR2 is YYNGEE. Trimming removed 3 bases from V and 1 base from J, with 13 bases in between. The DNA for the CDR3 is TGTGCCAGCAGCGCGAGCCCGGGGGGGAACACTGAAGCTTTCTTT. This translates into CASSASPGGNTEAFF.

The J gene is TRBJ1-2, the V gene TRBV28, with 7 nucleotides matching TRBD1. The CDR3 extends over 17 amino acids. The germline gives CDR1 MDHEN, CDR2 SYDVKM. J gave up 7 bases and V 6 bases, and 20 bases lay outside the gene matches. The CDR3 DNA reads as TGTGCCAGCAGACTGGGACAGTTTCGCCCCTCGATTGTTGGCTACACCTTC. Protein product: CASRLGQFRPSIVGYTF.

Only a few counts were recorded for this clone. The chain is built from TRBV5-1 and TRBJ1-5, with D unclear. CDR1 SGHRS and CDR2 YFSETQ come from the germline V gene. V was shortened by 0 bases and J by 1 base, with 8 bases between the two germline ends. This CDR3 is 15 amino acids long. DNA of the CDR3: TGCGCCAGCAGCTTGGATCCCGGGAGCAATCAGCCCCAGCATTTT. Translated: CASSLDPGSNQPQHF. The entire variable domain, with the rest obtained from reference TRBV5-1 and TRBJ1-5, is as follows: KAGVTQTPRYLIKTRGQQVTLSCSPISGHRSVSWYQQTPGQGLQFLFEYFSETQRNKGNFPGRFSGRQFSNSRSEMNVSTLELGDSALYLCASSLDPGSNQPQHFGDGTRLSIL.

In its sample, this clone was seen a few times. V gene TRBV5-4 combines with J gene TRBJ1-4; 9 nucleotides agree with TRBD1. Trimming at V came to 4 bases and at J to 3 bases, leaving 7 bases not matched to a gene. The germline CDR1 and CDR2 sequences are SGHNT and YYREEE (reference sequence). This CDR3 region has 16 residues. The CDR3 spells CASSTGQGGANEKLFF. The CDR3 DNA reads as TGTGCCAGCAGCACGGGACAGGGTGGGGCTAATGAAAAACTGTTTTTT.

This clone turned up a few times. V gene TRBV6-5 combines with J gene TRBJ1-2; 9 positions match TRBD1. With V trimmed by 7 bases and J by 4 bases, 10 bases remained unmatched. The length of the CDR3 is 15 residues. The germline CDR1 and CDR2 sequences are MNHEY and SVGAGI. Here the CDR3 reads CASKALGQGPYGYTF. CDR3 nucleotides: TGTGCCAGCAAGGCCCTCGGACAGGGGCCCTATGGCTACACCTTC.

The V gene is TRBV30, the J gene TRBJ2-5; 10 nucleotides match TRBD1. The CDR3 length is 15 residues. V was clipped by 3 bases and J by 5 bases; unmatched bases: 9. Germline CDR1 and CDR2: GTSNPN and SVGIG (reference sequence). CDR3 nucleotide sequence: TGTGCCTGGAGACCCTGGGGGACAGGGGTCGAGACCCAGTACTTC. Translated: CAWRPWGTGVETQYF. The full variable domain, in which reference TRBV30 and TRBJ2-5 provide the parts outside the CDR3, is SQTIHQWPATLVQPVGSPLSLECTVEGTSNPNLYWYRQAAGRGLQLLFYSVGIGQISSEVPQNLSASRPQDRQFILSSKKLLLSDSGFYLCAWRPWGTGVETQYFGPGTRLLVL.

The CDR3 nucleotides are TGTGCCAGCAGCCACCTCGGGGTAGCGGCGCCGTACGAGCAGTACTTC. This translates into CASSHLGVAAPYEQYF. The chain combines TRBV11-1 with TRBJ2-7; possibly TRBD2 for D (6 bases). Germline-derived CDR1 and CDR2 are SGHAT and FQDESV (reference sequence). Trimming pared 5 bases from V and 4 bases from J, leaving 21 bases between. The CDR3 totals 16 residues. Supplemented by reference TRBV11-1 and TRBJ2-7, the full variable domain reads EAEVAQSPRYKITEKSQAVAFWCDPISGHATLYWYRQILGQGPELLVQFQDESVVDDSQLPKDRFSAERLKGVDSTLKIQPAELGDSAMYLCASSHLGVAAPYEQYFGPGTRLTVT.

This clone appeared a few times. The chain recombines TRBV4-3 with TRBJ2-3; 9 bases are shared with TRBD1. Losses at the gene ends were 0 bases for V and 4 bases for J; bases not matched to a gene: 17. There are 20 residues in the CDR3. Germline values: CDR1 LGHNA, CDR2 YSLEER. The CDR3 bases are TGCGCCAGCAGCCAAGATAGGACAGGGGATCTCACAGTGGGTGCAGATACGCAGTATTTT. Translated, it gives CASSQDRTGDLTVGADTQYF.

CDR3 region: CASSLTSGVGETQYF. Written as DNA, the CDR3 is TGTGCCAGCAGCTTGACTAGCGGGGTGGGAGAGACCCAGTACTTC. V usage is TRBV5-4 and J usage is TRBJ2-5, with 10 bases that match TRBD2. From germline, CDR1 is SGHNT and CDR2 YYREEE (reference sequence). This CDR3 comprises 15 residues. After removal of 1 base from V and 4 bases from J, the junction contained 4 bases not matched to a gene.

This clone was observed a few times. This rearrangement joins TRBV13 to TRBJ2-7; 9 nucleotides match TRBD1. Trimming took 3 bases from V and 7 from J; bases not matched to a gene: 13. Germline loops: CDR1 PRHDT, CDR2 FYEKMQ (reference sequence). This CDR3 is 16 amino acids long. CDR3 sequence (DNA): TGTGCCAGCAGCTTTCGCCTCACAGGGGGCCTGATAGAGCAGTACTTC. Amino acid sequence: CASSFRLTGGLIEQYF. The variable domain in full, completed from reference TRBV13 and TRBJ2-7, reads AAGVIQSPRHLIKEKRETATLKCYPIPRHDTVYWYQQGPGQDPQFLISFYEKMQSDKGSIPDRFSAQQFSDYHSELNMSSLELGDSALYFCASSFRLTGGLIEQYFGPGTRLTVT.

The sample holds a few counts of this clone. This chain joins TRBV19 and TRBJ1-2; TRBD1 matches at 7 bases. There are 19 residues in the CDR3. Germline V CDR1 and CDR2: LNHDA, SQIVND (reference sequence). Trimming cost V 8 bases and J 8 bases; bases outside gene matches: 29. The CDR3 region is CASASGSPRNRGDLWGYTF. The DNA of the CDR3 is TGTGCCAGTGCAAGTGGATCCCCCCGCAACAGGGGCGACCTCTGGGGCTACACCTTC.

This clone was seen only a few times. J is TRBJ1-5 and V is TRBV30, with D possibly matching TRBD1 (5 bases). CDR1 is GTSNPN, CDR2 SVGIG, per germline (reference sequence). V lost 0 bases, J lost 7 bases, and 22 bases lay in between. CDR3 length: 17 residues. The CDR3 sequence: CAWSVRSGPRTGQPQHF. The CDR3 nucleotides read TGTGCCTGGAGTGTACGGTCCGGACCAAGAACAGGACAGCCCCAGCATTTT.

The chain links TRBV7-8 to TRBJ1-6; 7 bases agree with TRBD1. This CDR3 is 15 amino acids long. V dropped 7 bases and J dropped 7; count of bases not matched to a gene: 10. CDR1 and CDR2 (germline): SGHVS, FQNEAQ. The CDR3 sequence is CASNPSRGRNSPLHF. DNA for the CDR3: TGTGCCAGCAACCCCTCGAGGGGGCGGAATTCACCCCTCCACTTT.

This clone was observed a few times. Written as DNA, the CDR3 is TGTGCCACCAAACTAGCGGGGGAATACAATGAGCAGTTCTTC. Its protein is CATKLAGEYNEQFF. The rearrangement links TRBV2 to TRBJ2-1, with 11 bases that match TRBD2. In germline, CDR1 is SNHLY, CDR2 FYNNEI. The CDR3 is 14 residues long. The V gene end was trimmed by 10 bases and the J gene end by 4 bases; junction bases not matched to a gene: 6.

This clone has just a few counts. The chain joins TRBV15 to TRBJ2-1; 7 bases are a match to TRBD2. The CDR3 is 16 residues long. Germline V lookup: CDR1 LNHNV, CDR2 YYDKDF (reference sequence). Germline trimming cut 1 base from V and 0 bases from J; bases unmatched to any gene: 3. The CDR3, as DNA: TGTGCCACCAGCAGAGGTGCTAGCGGCTCCTACAATGAGCAGTTCTTC. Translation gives CATSRGASGSYNEQFF.

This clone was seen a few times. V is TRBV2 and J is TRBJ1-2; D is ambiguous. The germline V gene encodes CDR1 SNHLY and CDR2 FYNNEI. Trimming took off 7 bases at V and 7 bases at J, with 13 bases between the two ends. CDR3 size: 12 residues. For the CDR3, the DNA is TGTGCCAGCACGCCAGGCCCACTTGGCTACACCTTC. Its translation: CASTPGPLGYTF.

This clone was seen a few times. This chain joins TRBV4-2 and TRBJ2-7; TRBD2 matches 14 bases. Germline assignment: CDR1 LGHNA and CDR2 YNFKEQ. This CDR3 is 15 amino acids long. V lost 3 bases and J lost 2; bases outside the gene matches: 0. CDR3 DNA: TGTGCCAGCAGCCAGGGACTAGCGGGGGCCTACGAGCAGTACTTC. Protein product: CASSQGLAGAYEQYF.

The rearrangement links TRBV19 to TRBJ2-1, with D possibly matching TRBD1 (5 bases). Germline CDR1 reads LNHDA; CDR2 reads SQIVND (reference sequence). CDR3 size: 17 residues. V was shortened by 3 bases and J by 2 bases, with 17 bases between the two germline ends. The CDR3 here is CASSIGSRGSAYNEQFF. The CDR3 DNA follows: TGTGCCAGTAGTATCGGATCAAGGGGATCCGCCTACAATGAGCAGTTCTTC.

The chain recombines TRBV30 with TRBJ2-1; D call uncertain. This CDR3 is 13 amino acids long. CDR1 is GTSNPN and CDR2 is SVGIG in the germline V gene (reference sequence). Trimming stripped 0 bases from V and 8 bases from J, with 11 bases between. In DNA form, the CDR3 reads TGTGCCTGGAGTGTACCTCCGCAGGATGAGCAGTTCTTC. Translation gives CAWSVPPQDEQFF.